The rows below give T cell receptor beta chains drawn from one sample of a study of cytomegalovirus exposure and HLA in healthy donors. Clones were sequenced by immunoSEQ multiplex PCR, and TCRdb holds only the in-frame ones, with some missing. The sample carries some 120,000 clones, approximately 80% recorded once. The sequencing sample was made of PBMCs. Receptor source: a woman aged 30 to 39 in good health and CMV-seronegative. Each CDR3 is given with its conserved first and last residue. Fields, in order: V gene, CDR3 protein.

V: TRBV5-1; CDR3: CASSSLYQETQYF
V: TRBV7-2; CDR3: CASSLDTGSNYGYTF
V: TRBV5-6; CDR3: CASSRLGTGGLYEQYF
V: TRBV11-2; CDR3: CASSWGLAGGYPYEQYF
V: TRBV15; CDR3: CATSSGTSGRILYNEQFF
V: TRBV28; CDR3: CASSLLPGLAFNEQFF
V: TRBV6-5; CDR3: CASTNRGRDTEAFF
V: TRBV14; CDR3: CATRTSGSADTQYF
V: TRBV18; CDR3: CASSTRGTDTDTQYF
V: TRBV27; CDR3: CASSFGAYGANVLTF
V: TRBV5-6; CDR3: CASSLGGTDTQYF
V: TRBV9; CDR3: CASSVSGTDTQYF
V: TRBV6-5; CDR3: CASGSGARPDTQYF
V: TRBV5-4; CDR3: CASSQPPGQGIGGYTF
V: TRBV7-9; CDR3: CASSPSTYGSPYEQYF
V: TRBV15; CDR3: CATSRERDGTDTQYF
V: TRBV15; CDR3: CATSSRTPGQGTNTIYF
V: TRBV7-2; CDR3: CASSFWAGRNEQYF
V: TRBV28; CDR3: CASSLSTLRSYEQYF
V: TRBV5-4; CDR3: CASSSGLAGANEQYF
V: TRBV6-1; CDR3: CAGSELELTSTDTQYF
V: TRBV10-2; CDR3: CASSVYPQTGELFF
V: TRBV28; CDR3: CASSMLSGRRDEQYF
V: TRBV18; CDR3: CASSPHLGRNSYEQYF
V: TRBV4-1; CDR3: CASSQTLAQQETQYF
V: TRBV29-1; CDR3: CSGRTSGRAVEQFF
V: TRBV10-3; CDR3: CAIATSGDTGELFF
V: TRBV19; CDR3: CASRATGVIQPQHF
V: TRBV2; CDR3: CASRQTSGYTGELFF
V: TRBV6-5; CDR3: CASSYGTGNTGELFF
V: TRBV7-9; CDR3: CASSFPLTSYEQYF
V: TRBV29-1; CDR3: CSATGTSGRDEQFF
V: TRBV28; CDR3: CASSLPGTRHEQYF
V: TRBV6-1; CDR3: CASSDRGSRVGAGELFF
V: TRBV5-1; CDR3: CASSLEGGYTEAFF
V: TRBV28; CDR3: CASSRDPGLAATRRETQYF